This T cell receptor (beta chain) is from a study of T cell repertoires in cytomegalovirus infection. TCRdb called the reads again in MiXCR, with one record for every CDR3 protein. The sample consists of about 700,000 distinct CDR3 sequences, 30% to 35% of them appearing once. Per the germline V gene, CDR1 is SGHTA and CDR2 is FQGNSA. Between the trimmed V and J ends, which lost 3 bases and 7 bases, there was a span of 10 bases. The CDR3 loop spans 14 amino acids. The table lists this clonotype with many counts. Its matching antigen is unknown. The chain couples TRBV7-2 to TRBJ1-6; D possibly corresponds to TRBD1 (5 bases). The clonotype was recovered from a human donor in good health (CMV status not recorded). Some clones in this sample may be carry-over from other donors' samples. Sequences were derived from cultured PBMCs, sampled from culture after CMV antigen stimulation. In nucleotides, the CDR3 is TGTGCCAGCAGCTTGGGACGAAGAAATTCACCCCTCCACTTT. Encoded protein: CASSLGRRNSPLHF.